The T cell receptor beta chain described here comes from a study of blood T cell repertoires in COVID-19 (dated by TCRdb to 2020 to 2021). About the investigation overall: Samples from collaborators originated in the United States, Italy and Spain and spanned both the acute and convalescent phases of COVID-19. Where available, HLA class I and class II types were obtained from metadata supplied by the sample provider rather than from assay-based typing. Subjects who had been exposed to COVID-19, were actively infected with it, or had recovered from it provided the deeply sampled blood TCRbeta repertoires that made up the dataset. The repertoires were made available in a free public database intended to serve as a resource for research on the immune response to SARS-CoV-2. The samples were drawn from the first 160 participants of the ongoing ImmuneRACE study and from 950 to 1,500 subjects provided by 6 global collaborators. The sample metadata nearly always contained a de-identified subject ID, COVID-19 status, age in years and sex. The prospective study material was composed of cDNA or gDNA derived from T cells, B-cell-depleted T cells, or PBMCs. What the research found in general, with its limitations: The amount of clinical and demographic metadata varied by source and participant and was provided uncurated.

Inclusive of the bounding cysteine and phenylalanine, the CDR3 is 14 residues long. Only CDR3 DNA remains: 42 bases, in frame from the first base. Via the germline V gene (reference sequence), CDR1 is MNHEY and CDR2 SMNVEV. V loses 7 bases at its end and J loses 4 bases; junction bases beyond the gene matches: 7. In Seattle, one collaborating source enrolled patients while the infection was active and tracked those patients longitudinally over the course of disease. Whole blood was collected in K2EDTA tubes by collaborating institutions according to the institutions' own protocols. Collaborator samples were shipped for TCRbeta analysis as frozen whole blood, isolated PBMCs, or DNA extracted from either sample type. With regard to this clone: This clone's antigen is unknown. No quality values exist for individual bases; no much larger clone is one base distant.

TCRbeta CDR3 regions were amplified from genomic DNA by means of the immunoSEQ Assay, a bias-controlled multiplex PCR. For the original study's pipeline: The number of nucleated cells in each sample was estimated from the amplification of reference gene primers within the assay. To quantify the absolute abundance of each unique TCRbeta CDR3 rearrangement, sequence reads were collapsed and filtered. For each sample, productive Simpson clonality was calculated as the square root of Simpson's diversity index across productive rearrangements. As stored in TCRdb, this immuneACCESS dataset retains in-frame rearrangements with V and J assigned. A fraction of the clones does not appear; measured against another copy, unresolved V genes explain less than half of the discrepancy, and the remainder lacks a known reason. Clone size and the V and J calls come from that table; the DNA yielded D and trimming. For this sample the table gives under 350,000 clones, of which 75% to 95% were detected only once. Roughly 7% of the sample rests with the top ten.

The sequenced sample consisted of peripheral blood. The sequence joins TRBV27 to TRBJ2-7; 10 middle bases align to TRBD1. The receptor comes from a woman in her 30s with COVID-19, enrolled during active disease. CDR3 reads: CASKMTGGFYEQYF. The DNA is TGTGCCAGCAAGATGACAGGGGGCTTTTACGAGCAGTACTTC.